These 28 T cell receptor beta chains were all obtained from the same sample, sequenced in a study of graft-versus-host responses after intestinal transplantation. The table came from immunoSEQ multiplex PCR; TCRdb's copy has only in-frame clones and leaves some out. The sample yields 15,000 to 20,000 clones, 90% seen once. Sample: PBMCs, taken around 350 days after transplant. Every receptor here comes from a human patient who received an intestinal transplant, so some T cells may come from the graft donor.

The V and J genes are TRBV5-1 and TRBJ2-1, with a tentative D call TRBD2 (6 bases). Germline values: CDR1 SGHRS, CDR2 YFSETQ. There are 15 residues in the CDR3. The ends were cut back, 1 base at V and 0 bases at J, with 8 bases in the middle. The CDR3 region has the DNA TGCGCCAGCAGCTTGAGCGGGTTCTCCTACAATGAGCAGTTCTTC. This codes for CASSLSGFSYNEQFF. The entire variable domain, with the rest obtained from reference TRBV5-1 and TRBJ2-1, is as follows: KAGVTQTPRYLIKTRGQQVTLSCSPISGHRSVSWYQQTPGQGLQFLFEYFSETQRNKGNFPGRFSGRQFSNSRSEMNVSTLELGDSALYLCASSLSGFSYNEQFFGPGTRLTVL.

The chain recombines TRBV6-1 with TRBJ2-1; TRBD2 is a possible D gene (6 bases). Per the germline V gene, CDR1 is MNHNS and CDR2 is SASEGT. Trimming pared 11 bases from V and 10 bases from J, leaving 21 bases between. The CDR3 extends over 13 amino acids. The CDR3 sequence is CAGGEAPYREQFF. CDR3 nucleotide sequence: TGTGCCGGCGGGGAGGCACCCTATAGGGAGCAGTTCTTC.

CDR3 loop: CASSSQRDTYEQYF. Here the CDR3 DNA reads TGTGCCAGCAGTTCCCAGCGGGACACCTACGAGCAGTACTTC. J is TRBJ2-7 and V is TRBV28; the D gene is possibly TRBD2 (7 bases). The CDR3 totals 14 residues. Germline V gene sequence: CDR1 MDHEN, CDR2 SYDVKM. Between the trimmed V and J ends, which lost 4 bases and 2 bases, there was a span of 12 bases.

The genes are TRBV7-3 and TRBJ2-7, with D perhaps matching TRBD2 (5 bases). Germline V gene lookup returns CDR1 SGHTA and CDR2 FQGTGA. There are 14 residues in the CDR3. The V end was cut by 0 bases, the J end by 3 bases, with 9 bases between. Written as DNA, the CDR3 is TGTGCCAGCAGCTTAACCGGAACTAGCTACGAGCAGTACTTC. It is translated as CASSLTGTSYEQYF. The full variable domain, completed using reference TRBV7-3 and TRBJ2-7, is GAGVSQTPSNKVTEKGKYVELRCDPISGHTALYWYRQSLGQGPEFLIYFQGTGAADDSGLPNDRFFAVRPEGSVSTLKIQRTERGDSAVYLCASSLTGTSYEQYFGPGTRLTVT.

The chain combines TRBV6-5 with TRBJ2-2; unclear D gene. Germline loops: CDR1 MNHEY, CDR2 SVGAGI. The CDR3 totals 13 residues. Trimming pared 6 bases from V and 1 base from J, leaving 6 bases between. The CDR3 sequence: CASSTLNTGELFF. In nucleotides, the CDR3 is TGTGCCAGCAGCACACTGAACACCGGGGAGCTGTTTTTT.

The V and J genes are TRBV5-1 and TRBJ2-6, with a weak D call TRBD1 (6 bases). Trimming shortened V by 0 bases and J by 4 bases, and 17 bases separated the two germline ends. This CDR3 region has 18 residues. The germline gives CDR1 SGHRS, CDR2 YFSETQ. This CDR3 reads CASSLAPKTGTGANVLTF. Written as DNA, the CDR3 is TGCGCCAGCAGCTTGGCCCCAAAAACAGGGACCGGGGCCAACGTCCTGACTTTC.

This chain links TRBV19 with TRBJ2-6; D is uncertain. Deletions cut 6 bases from V and 0 bases from J, with 9 bases between. Looked up from germline, CDR1 is LNHDA and CDR2 is SQIVND (reference sequence). This CDR3 has 15 amino acids. The CDR3 loop reads CASRNRPSGANVLTF. In DNA, the CDR3 is TGTGCCAGTAGAAACCGCCCCTCTGGGGCCAACGTCCTGACTTTC.

V is TRBV7-9 and J is TRBJ1-1, with D unclear. V lost 5 bases and J 1 base, leaving 20 bases between the germline ends. Germline V lookup: CDR1 SEHNR, CDR2 FQNEAQ (reference sequence). The CDR3 is made up of 17 amino acids. The CDR3 DNA sequence: TGTGCCAGCAGCCGTACCCCTAAGGAGCCGACGAACACTGAAGCTTTCTTT. It encodes CASSRTPKEPTNTEAFF.

The table lists this clone with a count of one. This chain uses TRBV21-1 with TRBJ2-7. TRBV21-1 is a pseudogene segment. The CDR3 has 16 residues. The DNA for the CDR3 is TGTGCCAGCAGCAAAGCGTTCGGACGGAGCTCCTACGAGCAGTACTTC. This translates into CASSKAFGRSSYEQYF.

The chain links TRBV2 to TRBJ2-1, with TRBD2 as a possible D gene (8 bases). Trimming shortened V by 3 bases and J by 1 base, and 16 bases separated the two germline ends. The germline CDR1 and CDR2 sequences are SNHLY and FYNNEI. The CDR3 contains 17 residues. The CDR3 is CASSDRGRGGSYNEQFF. Written as DNA, the CDR3 is TGTGCCAGCAGTGATAGGGGGCGCGGGGGGTCCTACAATGAGCAGTTCTTC.

V and J are TRBV6-4 and TRBJ2-3; 11 bases match TRBD2. The CDR3 has 16 residues. With V trimmed by 3 bases and J by 2 bases, 4 bases remained unmatched. Germline lookup yields CDR1 MRHNA and CDR2 SNTAGT. The CDR3 DNA is TGTGCCAGCAGTGAACTAGCGGGGGCGACCACAGATACGCAGTATTTT. Translation gives CASSELAGATTDTQYF.

The CDR3 spells CASSFEGALTYEQYF. CDR3 coding DNA: TGTGCCAGCAGCTTCGAGGGGGCCCTTACCTACGAGCAGTACTTC. The rearrangement joins TRBV13 to TRBJ2-7; 7 bases are shared with TRBD1. Germline V gene data show CDR1 as PRHDT and CDR2 as FYEKMQ (reference sequence). V shed 3 bases, J shed 2 bases, and the junction held 7 bases outside the gene matches. The length of the CDR3 is 15 residues.

The rearrangement links TRBV7-9 to TRBJ2-3; D not certain. This CDR3 is built from 14 residues. Germline V gene data show CDR1 as SEHNR and CDR2 as FQNEAQ (reference sequence). V lost 3 bases and J 1 base, leaving 8 bases between the germline ends. Here the CDR3 reads CASSLLIRTDTQYF. DNA for the CDR3: TGTGCCAGCAGCTTGCTGATCCGCACAGATACGCAGTATTTT.

The chain couples TRBV10-3 to TRBJ2-3; D possibly corresponds to TRBD1 (5 bases). Trimming took 0 bases from V and 1 from J, leaving 5 bases between them. CDR1 is ENHRY, CDR2 SYGVKD, per germline. The CDR3 length is 14 residues. CDR3 protein: CAISESGGTDTQYF. The CDR3 region has the DNA TGTGCCATCAGTGAGTCAGGGGGCACAGATACGCAGTATTTT.

This chain uses TRBV29-1 with TRBJ2-7; D is undetermined. CDR1 and CDR2 (germline): SQVTM, ANQGSEA. V lost 4 bases to trimming and J lost 0 bases, with 7 bases between them. The CDR3 has 12 amino acids. The chain's CDR3 is CSVGLSSYEQYF. CDR3 coding DNA: TGCAGCGTTGGATTGTCCTCCTACGAGCAGTACTTC.

The chain links TRBV5-1 to TRBJ1-2; D uncertain. Germline CDR1 reads SGHRS; CDR2 reads YFSETQ. The CDR3 is 12 amino acids. V was trimmed by 1 base and J by 4 bases, leaving 5 bases between them. CDR3 coding DNA: TGCGCCAGCAGCTTGACGTCCTATGGCTACACCTTC. This sequence encodes CASSLTSYGYTF.

This clone appeared a few times. The chain combines TRBV4-2 with TRBJ2-7; 10 positions match TRBD2. This CDR3 is 16 amino acids long. V was clipped by 0 bases and J by 5 bases; unmatched bases: 7. Germline CDR1 and CDR2: LGHNA and YNFKEQ. The DNA for the CDR3 is TGTGCCAGCAGCCAAGAGAGAGCGGGGGGGACCGACGAGCAGTACTTC. It encodes CASSQERAGGTDEQYF.

In DNA, the CDR3 is TGCGCCAGCAGCCAAGATGGGGGCGACGGAAATCAGCCCCAGCATTTT. This encodes CASSQDGGDGNQPQHF. This sequence joins TRBV4-1 and TRBJ1-5; D perhaps matches TRBD1 (6 bases). CDR1 MGHRA and CDR2 YSYEKL come from the germline V gene. The V gene lost 0 bases and the J gene lost 4 bases, with 13 bases spanning the gap. The length of the CDR3 is 16 residues.

The V gene is TRBV6-4, the J gene TRBJ1-3; D ambiguous. The CDR3 spans 16 residues. Trimming left V 0 bases short and J 4 bases short, with 13 bases between. Germline V gene data show CDR1 as MRHNA and CDR2 as SNTAGT. The CDR3 coding sequence is TGTGCCAGCAGTGACTCGTCAGCGCAGTTCGGAAACACCATATATTTT. Encoded protein: CASSDSSAQFGNTIYF.

The rearrangement joins TRBV9 to TRBJ1-6; no reliable D call. Germline V gene sequence: CDR1 SGDLS, CDR2 YYNGEE. The CDR3 has 16 amino acids. V was trimmed by 0 bases and J by 0 bases, leaving 7 bases between them. CDR3 amino acids: CASSVEGSSYNSPLHF. DNA for the CDR3: TGTGCCAGCAGCGTAGAAGGATCCTCCTATAATTCACCCCTCCACTTT.

This rearrangement joins TRBV19 to TRBJ2-6; D not certain. Trimming removed 7 bases from V and 1 base from J, with 17 bases in between. Per the germline V gene, CDR1 is LNHDA and CDR2 is SQIVND (reference sequence). CDR3 size: 17 residues. The DNA for the CDR3 is TGTGCCAGTATAGACACTCTACAGCGATCTGGGGCCAACGTCCTGACTTTC. Its translation: CASIDTLQRSGANVLTF. The entire variable domain, with the rest obtained from reference TRBV19 and TRBJ2-6, is as follows: DGGITQSPKYLFRKEGQNVTLSCEQNLNHDAMYWYRQDPGQGLRLIYYSQIVNDFQKGDIAEGYSVSREKKESFPLTVTSAQKNPTAFYLCASIDTLQRSGANVLTFGAGSRLTVL.

The chain uses TRBV6-5 and TRBJ2-1, with D tentatively TRBD2 (5 bases). CDR3 length: 14 amino acids. Per germline, CDR1 MNHEY and CDR2 SVGAGI. Trimming removed 7 bases from V and 0 bases from J, with 10 bases in between. CDR3 loop: CASTEGSSYNEQFF. As DNA, the CDR3 is TGTGCCAGCACCGAGGGTAGCTCCTACAATGAGCAGTTCTTC.

V usage is TRBV2 and J usage is TRBJ2-3, with 8 bases that match TRBD1. V shed 7 bases and J 6 bases; nucleotides not matched to a gene: 6. Germline V CDR1 and CDR2: SNHLY, FYNNEI. This CDR3 is 13 amino acids long. The CDR3 DNA sequence: TGTGCCAGCATCCGGACAGGGACGGATACGCAGTATTTT. Its translation is CASIRTGTDTQYF.

The chain uses TRBV4-1 and TRBJ2-3; tentatively, D is TRBD2 (6 bases). The length of the CDR3 is 19 residues. V dropped 6 bases and J dropped 2 bases, with 27 bases sitting between them. Germline assignment: CDR1 MGHRA and CDR2 YSYEKL. The CDR3 bases are TGCGCCAGCAGTAACAAGTTCTGGGGGGAGCACCCTACCACAGATACGCAGTATTTT. As protein: CASSNKFWGEHPTTDTQYF.

The CDR3 here is CSPKVREGHTDTQYF. In DNA, the CDR3 is TGCAGCCCCAAGGTGCGTGAGGGCCACACAGATACGCAGTATTTT. The V and J genes are TRBV29-1 and TRBJ2-3; possible D gene TRBD2, 5 bases. V was trimmed by 8 bases and J by 2 bases, leaving 20 bases between them. This CDR3 region has 15 residues. In germline, CDR1 is SQVTM, CDR2 ANQGSEA.

V is TRBV5-4 and J is TRBJ2-5; 10 positions match TRBD2. Germline V gives CDR1 SGHNT, CDR2 YYREEE (reference sequence). The CDR3 contains 17 residues. Germline trimming cut 3 bases from V and 1 base from J; bases unmatched to any gene: 9. The CDR3 region has the DNA TGTGCCAGCAGCTCCCGCCCTAAGCGGGGGGGCCAAGAGACCCAGTACTTC. Protein: CASSSRPKRGGQETQYF.

This CDR3 is CASSGWTASNTEAFF. The CDR3 DNA sequence: TGTGCCAGCAGTGGATGGACAGCCTCGAACACTGAAGCTTTCTTT. The chain couples TRBV25-1 to TRBJ1-1; D may be TRBD1 (6 bases). Germline V gene data show CDR1 as MGHDK and CDR2 as SYGVNS. The CDR3 extends over 15 amino acids. V was pared by 4 bases and J by 1 base, with 13 bases between.

The chain joins TRBV7-8 to TRBJ2-1; 7 bases fit TRBD2. The CDR3 is made up of 15 amino acids. Germline trimming cut 4 bases from V and 4 bases from J; bases unmatched to any gene: 7. Germline V gene data show CDR1 as SGHVS and CDR2 as FQNEAQ. The CDR3 here is CASSSVAGAYNEQFF. In DNA form, the CDR3 reads TGTGCCAGCAGCTCAGTGGCGGGAGCATACAATGAGCAGTTCTTC.